The clone carrying this TCR beta chain was seen more than once but under ten times. The antigen remains unidentified. This specimen comes from a study of T cells in Graves' hyperthyroidism and ophthalmopathy. About the research overall: Before treatment of any kind, peripheral blood was taken at initial diagnosis. Study-wide results and limits: Separation of ophthalmopathy from stable hyperthyroidism was achieved by a 13 V-J model.

The V end was cut by 1 base, the J end by 3 bases, with 8 bases between. The germline V gene encodes CDR1 SGHRS and CDR2 YFSETQ. The CDR3 is made up of 14 amino acids. RNA transcripts were the template for amplifying TCR beta CDR3 regions. The study used the HTBI primer set for a first-round RT-PCR of the TCR CDR3. TCRdb reprocessed the multiplex PCR reads with MiXCR, giving one entry per CDR3 protein. The sample records some 500,000 distinct CDR3 sequences, approximately 15% being singletons. V usage is TRBV5-1 and J usage is TRBJ1-5; D remains ambiguous. Sequencing input: blood. This TCR was recovered from a woman aged 18-30 years with Graves' hyperthyroidism. CDR3 loop: CASSLSGTNQPQHF. Written as DNA, the CDR3 is TGCGCCAGCAGCTTGTCGGGTACCAATCAGCCCCAGCATTTT.